The clone carrying this TCR beta chain was seen more than once but under ten times. As yet, its antigen is unknown. This entry belongs to a study of response to subunit inactivated influenza vaccine. Study-level findings and limits: Only a handful of new T cells, the authors suggested, are recruited with each seasonal influenza vaccination.

CDR1 is DFQATT and CDR2 is SNEGSKA in the germline V gene (reference sequence). The CDR3 totals 14 residues. The ends were cut back, 3 bases at V and 3 bases at J, with 11 bases in the middle. Each CDR3 protein gets one entry after TCRdb re-called the RT-PCR reads with MiXCR. This table holds hundreds of thousands of distinct CDR3 sequences, about 14% found once. This rearrangement joins TRBV20-1 to TRBJ2-2; D ambiguous. Sequenced material: PBMCs from blood, taken 14 days before vaccination. This receptor was taken from a man aged 50-59 years who received an inactivated influenza vaccine. CDR3 in DNA: TGCAGTGCTAGTCAACTCCGGGACACCGGGGAGCTGTTTTTT. Translating gives CSASQLRDTGELFF.